The T cell receptor (beta chain) described here comes from a study of T cell repertoires in cytomegalovirus infection (dated by TCRdb to about 2019). About the full investigation: Donor HLA type was relevant to the analysis, as public TCR beta signatures indicated carriage of CMV infection together with the matching HLA type.

CDR1 is given as MDHEN and CDR2 as SYDVKM, both from the germline V gene. The CDR3 goes from the cysteine to the phenylalanine over 16 residues. Of all the DNA, just the CDR3 is kept, 48 bases in frame from base 1. The junction shows trimming of 3 bases on V and 1 base on J, plus 15 bases between the germline ends. A word on this clonotype: The specificity of this receptor is unknown. The sample holds no much larger clone one base away, and base qualities are not on file.

What the study reported, not specific to this receptor: The ex vivo response was dominated by HLA-C-restricted CMV-specific TCR beta clonotypes, which also provided the single most frequent clonotype in two of eight donors. In both this cohort and an independent roughly 350-donor cohort, the cumulative frequency of public TCR beta family members distinguished carriers of CMV infection plus the relevant HLA type.

For sequencing, an Illumina HiSeq 1500 was employed. The raw public reads went through TCRdb reprocessing: fastp at Q25, MiXCR clone calling, in-frame beta chains kept. CDR3 protein duplicates are merged, each entry listing the most common genes and DNA. The sample has hundreds of thousands of distinct CDR3 sequences on record, roughly 23% of them singletons. 15% to 20% of the sample comes from the top ten. The specimen sequenced was CD8+ T cells from PBMCs. The rearranged chain carries TRBV28 and TRBJ1-1, with the identity of the D gene unclear. The receptor was isolated from a human donor in good health (CMV status not recorded). Some clones in this sample may be carry-over from other donors' samples. The nucleotide sequence reads as follows: TGTGCCAGCAGTTTCCCCCCGAGACATTCGAACACTGAAGCTTTCTTT. It codes for CASSFPPRHSNTEAFF.